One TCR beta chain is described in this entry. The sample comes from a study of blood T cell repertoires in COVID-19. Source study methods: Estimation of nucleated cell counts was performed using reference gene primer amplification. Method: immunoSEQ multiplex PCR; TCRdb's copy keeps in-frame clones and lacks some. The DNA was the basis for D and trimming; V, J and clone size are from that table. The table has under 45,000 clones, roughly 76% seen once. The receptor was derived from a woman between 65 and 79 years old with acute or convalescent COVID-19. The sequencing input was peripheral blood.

The CDR3 loop reads CASSQGDRNNEQFF. The CDR3 DNA sequence: TGCGCCAGCAGCCAAGGGGACAGGAACAATGAGCAGTTCTTC. This chain joins TRBV4-1 and TRBJ2-1; 8 nucleotides agree with TRBD1. CDR1 MGHRA and CDR2 YSYEKL come from the germline V gene. The CDR3 totals 14 residues. V was clipped by 1 base and J by 5 bases; unmatched bases: 1.